This entry describes one T cell receptor beta chain. No cognate antigen has been identified for it. The record has no base qualities; no much larger clone is one base away. These data come from a study of PD-L1 blockade in urothelial cancer (dated 2017 in TCRdb). The study in broad terms: Every patient began therapy at some point between 2014 and 2015 and was given atezolizumab 1,200 mg intravenously every 3 weeks. About 90% of the 29 patients were males with bladder-origin urothelial cancer, and about 65% of the 29 reported a prior smoking history. Patients had an ECOG performance status of 0 or 1 and had received between 0 and 3 prior chemotherapy regimens. Blood samples were analyzed 3 weeks after the start of treatment (second dose) and 6 weeks after the start of treatment. Blood samples yielded a median of roughly 140,000 T cells and more than 80,000 unique TCRs, with median clonality approximately 0.08. Somatic, immune and clinical correlates of response to PD-L1 blockade with atezolizumab in urothelial cancer were the focus of an exploratory multi-omic analysis. Pretreatment tumor samples, along with matched peripheral blood serially collected before and after atezolizumab treatment, were subjected to TCR sequencing. Durable clinical benefit was defined as progression-free survival longer than 6 months, and TCR features were also tested against progression-free and overall survival. In the same patients who had TCR sequencing, pretreatment tumors also underwent whole exome sequencing and RNA sequencing. Durable clinical benefit was achieved by nine patients and was not achieved by 20 patients. Pretreatment blood TCR-seq was available for under 35 patients, at least one posttreatment blood collection was obtained for 25 or so patients, and tumor TCR-seq was available for 25 or so patients.

The time point label on this specimen signifies: peripheral blood 6 weeks after treatment start. A total of 25 to 35 patients with locally advanced or metastatic urothelial carcinoma, treated at Memorial Sloan Kettering on a trial protocol, made up the cohort. Peripheral blood mononuclear cells were collected pretreatment and during treatment, with between 1 and 8 total time points per patient. The Qiagen DNeasy Blood extraction kit was used to purify genomic DNA from total PBMCs and from tumor samples. PBMCs were collected pretreatment and during treatment, and were isolated and stored as previously described. The germline V gene gives CDR1 as SGDLS and CDR2 as YYNGEE. For this chain, trimming is 2 bases at the V end and 5 bases at the J end, and the number of junction bases without a gene match is 9. The CDR3 runs 16 amino acids, cysteine and phenylalanine included. Only CDR3 DNA remains: 48 bases, in frame from the first base.

Study-wide conclusions, independent of this receptor: Because of the small sample size (n ≈ 27) and the many exploratory analyses performed, the results are intended to be regarded as hypothesis-generating. A pretreatment peripheral blood TCR clonality below the median was linked to improved progression-free and overall survival. Among patients with durable benefit, tumor-associated TCR clones showed greater expansion in peripheral blood 3 weeks after treatment started (n ≈ 20, p = 0.022).

Synthetic TCR analog templates were spiked into each PCR to estimate absolute template abundance from read counts. TCRbeta CDR3 regions were amplified from genomic DNA with bias-controlled V and J gene primers using the immunoSEQ assay. Sequencing of rearranged TCRbeta segments was done at approximately 20X coverage. The published analysis was carried out like this. Sequencing errors were corrected by clustering and CDR3s were annotated against IMGT to assign V, D and J genes. Downstream analyses used only productive TCRbeta rearrangements, leaving out any out-of-frame or stop-codon sequences. To compute clonality, Shannon entropy was normalized by the log of the number of unique productive sequences and then subtracted from one. Fisher's exact test with Benjamini-Hochberg correction, using a cutoff of adjusted p below 0.01, was how clones that differed between time points or between blood and tumor were identified. TCRdb took over this immuneACCESS table, retaining in-frame rearrangements with V and J assigned. Such tables are incomplete; in checked studies, under half of the missing clones stem from an unresolved V gene, and the remainder is unexplained. Clonal size and the V and J genes are those of that table, whereas D and trimming came from the DNA. The sample table holds under 150,000 clones, of which around 89% were seen once. The ten biggest clones cover 1.7% of the sample.

Sequences were derived from PBMCs, sampled around atezolizumab (anti-PD-L1) treatment. The receptor was isolated from a man in his fifties or sixties with urothelial cancer. The V and J genes are TRBV9 and TRBJ2-3, with 9 bases matching TRBD2. The nucleotide sequence is TGTGCCAGCAGCGTTAGTAGCGGGGGCCCCGTAGATACGCAGTATTTT. Translated, it gives CASSVSSGGPVDTQYF.